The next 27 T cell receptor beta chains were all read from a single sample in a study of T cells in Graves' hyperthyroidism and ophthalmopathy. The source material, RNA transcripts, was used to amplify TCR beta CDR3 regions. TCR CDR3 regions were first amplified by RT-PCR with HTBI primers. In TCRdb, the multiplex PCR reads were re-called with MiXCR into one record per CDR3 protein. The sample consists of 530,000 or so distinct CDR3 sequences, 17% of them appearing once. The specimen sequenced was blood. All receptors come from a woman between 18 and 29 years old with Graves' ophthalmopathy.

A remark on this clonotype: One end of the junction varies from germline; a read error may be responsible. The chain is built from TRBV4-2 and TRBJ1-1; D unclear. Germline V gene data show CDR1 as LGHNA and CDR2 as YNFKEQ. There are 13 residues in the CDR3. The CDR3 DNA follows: TGTGCCAGCAGCGAAACAAGGAACATTGAAGCTTTCTTT. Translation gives CASSETRNIEAFF.

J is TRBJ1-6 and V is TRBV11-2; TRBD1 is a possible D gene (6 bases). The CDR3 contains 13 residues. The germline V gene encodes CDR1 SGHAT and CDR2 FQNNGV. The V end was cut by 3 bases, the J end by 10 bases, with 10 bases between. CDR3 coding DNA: TGTGCCAGCAGCTTCCCGGGGGCCTCACCCCTCCACTTT. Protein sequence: CASSFPGASPLHF.

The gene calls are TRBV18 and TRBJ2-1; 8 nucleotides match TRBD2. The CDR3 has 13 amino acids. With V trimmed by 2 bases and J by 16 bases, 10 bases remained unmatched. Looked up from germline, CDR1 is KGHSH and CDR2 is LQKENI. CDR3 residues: CASSPKLAENYFF. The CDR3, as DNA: TGTGCCAGCTCACCAAAACTAGCGGAAAACTATTTCTTC.

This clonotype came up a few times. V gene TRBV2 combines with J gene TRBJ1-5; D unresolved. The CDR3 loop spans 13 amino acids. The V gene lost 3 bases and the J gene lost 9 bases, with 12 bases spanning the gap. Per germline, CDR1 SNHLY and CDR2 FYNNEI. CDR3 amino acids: CASSDTFPGPQHF. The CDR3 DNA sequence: TGTGCCAGCAGTGATACATTCCCCGGGCCCCAGCATTTT.

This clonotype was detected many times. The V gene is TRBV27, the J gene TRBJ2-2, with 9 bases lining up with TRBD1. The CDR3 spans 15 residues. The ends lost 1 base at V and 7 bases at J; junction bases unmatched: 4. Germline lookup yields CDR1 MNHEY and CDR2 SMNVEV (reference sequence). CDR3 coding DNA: TGTGCCAGCAGTTTATGGGACAGGGACATCGGGGAGCTGTTTTTT. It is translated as CASSLWDRDIGELFF.

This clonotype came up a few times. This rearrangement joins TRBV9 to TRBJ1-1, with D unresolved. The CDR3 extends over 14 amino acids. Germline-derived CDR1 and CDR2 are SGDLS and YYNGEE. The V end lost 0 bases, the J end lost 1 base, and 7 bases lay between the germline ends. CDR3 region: CASSVAETNTEAFF. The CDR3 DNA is TGTGCCAGCAGCGTAGCAGAAACGAACACTGAAGCTTTCTTT.

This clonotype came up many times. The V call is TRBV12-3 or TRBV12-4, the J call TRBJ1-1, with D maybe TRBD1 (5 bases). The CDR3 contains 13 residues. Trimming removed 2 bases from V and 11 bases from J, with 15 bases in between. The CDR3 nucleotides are TGTGCCAGCAGTTTACGGTTCCTTCGGGGGGCTTTCTTT. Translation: CASSLRFLRGAFF.

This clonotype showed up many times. The CDR3 region has the DNA TGTGCCTGGAGTGTATTTAGCACCGGGGAGCTGTTTTTT. Protein sequence: CAWSVFSTGELFF. J is TRBJ2-2 and V is TRBV30; D gene ambiguous. This CDR3 has 13 residues. Looked up from germline, CDR1 is GTSNPN and CDR2 is SVGIG (reference sequence). Deletions cut 0 bases from V and 4 bases from J, with 6 bases between.

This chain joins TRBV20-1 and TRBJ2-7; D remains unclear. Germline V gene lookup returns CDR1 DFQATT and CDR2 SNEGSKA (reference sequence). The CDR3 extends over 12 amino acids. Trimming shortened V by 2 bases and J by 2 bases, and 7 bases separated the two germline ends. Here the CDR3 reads CSARRQTYEQYF. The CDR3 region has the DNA TGCAGTGCTAGAAGGCAGACCTACGAGCAGTACTTC.

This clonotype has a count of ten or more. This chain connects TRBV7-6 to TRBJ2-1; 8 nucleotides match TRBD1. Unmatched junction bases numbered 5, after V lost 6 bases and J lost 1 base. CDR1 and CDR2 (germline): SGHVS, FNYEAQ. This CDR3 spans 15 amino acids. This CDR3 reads CASSPDRDSYNEQFF. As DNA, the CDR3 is TGTGCCAGCAGTCCGGACAGGGATTCCTACAATGAGCAGTTCTTC.

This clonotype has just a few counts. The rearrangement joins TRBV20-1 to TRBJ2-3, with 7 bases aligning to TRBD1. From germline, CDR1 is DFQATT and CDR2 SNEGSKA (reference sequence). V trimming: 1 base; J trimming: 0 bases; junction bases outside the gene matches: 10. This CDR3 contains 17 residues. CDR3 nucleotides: TGCAGTGCTAGAGTAGCTCAGACAGGGACGAGCACAGATACGCAGTATTTT. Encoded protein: CSARVAQTGTSTDTQYF.

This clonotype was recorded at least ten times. The CDR3 protein is CASKYYTSGTYNEQFF. As DNA, the CDR3 is TGTGCCAGCAAATATTATACTAGCGGTACCTACAATGAGCAGTTCTTC. The chain combines TRBV2 with TRBJ2-1, with 8 bases that match TRBD2. The CDR3 length is 16 residues. Germline loops: CDR1 SNHLY, CDR2 FYNNEI. J gave up 2 bases and V 7 bases, and 10 bases lay outside the gene matches.

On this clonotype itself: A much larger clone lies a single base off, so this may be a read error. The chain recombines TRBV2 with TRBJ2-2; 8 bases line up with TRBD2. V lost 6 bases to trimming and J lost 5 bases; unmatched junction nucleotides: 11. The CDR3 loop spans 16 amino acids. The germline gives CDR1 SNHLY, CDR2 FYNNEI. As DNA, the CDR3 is TGTGCCAGCAGACCCACGGCGGGAGGTCTTACCGGGGAGCTGTTTTTT. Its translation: CASRPTAGGLTGELFF.

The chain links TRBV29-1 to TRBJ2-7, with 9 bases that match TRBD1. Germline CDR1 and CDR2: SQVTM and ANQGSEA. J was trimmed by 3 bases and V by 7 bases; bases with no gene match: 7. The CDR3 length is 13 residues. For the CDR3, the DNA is TGCAGCGGGGGGGGGACAGGGCTCTACGAGCAGTACTTC. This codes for CSGGGTGLYEQYF.

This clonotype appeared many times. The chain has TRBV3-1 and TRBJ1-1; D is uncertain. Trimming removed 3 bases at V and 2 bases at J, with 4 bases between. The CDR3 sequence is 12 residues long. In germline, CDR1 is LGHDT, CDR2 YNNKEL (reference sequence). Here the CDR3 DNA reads TGTGCCAGCAGCCATACAAACACTGAAGCTTTCTTT. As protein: CASSHTNTEAFF.

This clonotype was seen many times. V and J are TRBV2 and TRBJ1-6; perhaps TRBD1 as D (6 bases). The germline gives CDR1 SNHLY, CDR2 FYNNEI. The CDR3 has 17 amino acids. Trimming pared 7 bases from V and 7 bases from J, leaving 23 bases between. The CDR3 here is CASKRSGARIFNSPLHF. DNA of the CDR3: TGTGCCAGCAAGCGTTCGGGGGCTCGGATCTTCAATTCACCCCTCCACTTT.

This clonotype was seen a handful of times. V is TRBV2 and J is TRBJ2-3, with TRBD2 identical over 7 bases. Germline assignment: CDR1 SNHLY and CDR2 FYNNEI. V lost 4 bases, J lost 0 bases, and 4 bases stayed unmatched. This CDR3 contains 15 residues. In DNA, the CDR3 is TGTGCCAGCAGTGGGGGAGGGTCTAGCACAGATACGCAGTATTTT. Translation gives CASSGGGSSTDTQYF.

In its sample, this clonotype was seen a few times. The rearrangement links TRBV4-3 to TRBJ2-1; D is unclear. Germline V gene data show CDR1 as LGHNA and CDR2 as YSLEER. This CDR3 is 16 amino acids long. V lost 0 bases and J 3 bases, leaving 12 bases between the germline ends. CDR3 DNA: TGCGCCAGCAGCCAAGATTCTCAGATTAACTACAATGAGCAGTTCTTC. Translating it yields CASSQDSQINYNEQFF.

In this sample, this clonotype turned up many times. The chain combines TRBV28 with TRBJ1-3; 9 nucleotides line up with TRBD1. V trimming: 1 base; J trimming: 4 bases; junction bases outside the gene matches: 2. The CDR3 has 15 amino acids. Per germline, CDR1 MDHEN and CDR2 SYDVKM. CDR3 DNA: TGTGCCAGCAGTTTATATGACAGGGGGGGAAACACCATATATTTT. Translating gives CASSLYDRGGNTIYF.

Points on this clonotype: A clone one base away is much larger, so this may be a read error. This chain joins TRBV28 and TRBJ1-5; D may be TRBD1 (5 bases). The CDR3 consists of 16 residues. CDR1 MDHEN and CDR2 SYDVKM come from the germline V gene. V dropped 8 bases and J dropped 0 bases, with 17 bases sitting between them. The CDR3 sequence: CASGRMGPYSNQPQHF. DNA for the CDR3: TGTGCCAGCGGCCGAATGGGACCCTATAGCAATCAGCCCCAGCATTTT.

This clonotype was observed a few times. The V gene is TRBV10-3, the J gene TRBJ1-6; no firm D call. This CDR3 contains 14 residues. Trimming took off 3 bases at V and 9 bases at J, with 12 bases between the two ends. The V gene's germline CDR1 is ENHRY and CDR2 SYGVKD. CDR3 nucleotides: TGTGCCATCAGTGAAGGCGGCGAATCTTCACCCCTCCACTTT. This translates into CAISEGGESSPLHF.

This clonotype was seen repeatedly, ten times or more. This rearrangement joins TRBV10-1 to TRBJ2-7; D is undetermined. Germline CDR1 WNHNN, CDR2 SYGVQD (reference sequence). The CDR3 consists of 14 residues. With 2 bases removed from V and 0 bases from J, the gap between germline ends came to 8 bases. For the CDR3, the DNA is TGCGCCAGCAGTGAGGACTGGAGCTCCTACGAGCAGTACTTC. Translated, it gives CASSEDWSSYEQYF.

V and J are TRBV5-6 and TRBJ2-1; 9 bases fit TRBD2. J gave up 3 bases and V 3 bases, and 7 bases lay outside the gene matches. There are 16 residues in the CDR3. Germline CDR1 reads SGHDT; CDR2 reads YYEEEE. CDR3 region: CASSSASGNIYNEQFF. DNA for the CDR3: TGTGCCAGCAGCTCCGCTAGCGGGAATATCTACAATGAGCAGTTCTTC.

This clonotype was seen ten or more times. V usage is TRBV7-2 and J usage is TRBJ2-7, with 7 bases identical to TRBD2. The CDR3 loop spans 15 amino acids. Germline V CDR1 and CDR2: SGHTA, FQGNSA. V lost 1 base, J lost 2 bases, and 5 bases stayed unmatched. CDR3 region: CASSLGREPTYEQYF. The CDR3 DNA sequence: TGTGCCAGCAGCTTAGGGCGGGAGCCGACCTACGAGCAGTACTTC.

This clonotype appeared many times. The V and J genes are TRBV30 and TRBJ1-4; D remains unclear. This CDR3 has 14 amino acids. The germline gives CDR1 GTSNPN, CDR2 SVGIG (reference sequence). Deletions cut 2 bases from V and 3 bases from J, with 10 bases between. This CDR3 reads CAWSPGVANEKLFF. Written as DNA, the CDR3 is TGTGCCTGGAGTCCTGGTGTGGCTAATGAAAAACTGTTTTTT.

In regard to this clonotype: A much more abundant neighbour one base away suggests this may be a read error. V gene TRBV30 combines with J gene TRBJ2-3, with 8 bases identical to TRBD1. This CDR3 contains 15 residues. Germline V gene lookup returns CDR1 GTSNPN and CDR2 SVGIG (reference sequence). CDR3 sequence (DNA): TGTGCCTGGAGAAGGACAGGGAGCAGCACAGATACGCGGTATTTT. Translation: CAWRRTGSSTDTRYF.

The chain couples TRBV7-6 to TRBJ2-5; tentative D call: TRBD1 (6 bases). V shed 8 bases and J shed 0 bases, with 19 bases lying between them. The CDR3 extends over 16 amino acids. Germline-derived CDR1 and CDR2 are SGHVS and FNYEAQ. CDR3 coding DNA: TGTGCCAGCTCCCCCGGGCAGGGGCGAAACCAAGAGACCCAGTACTTC. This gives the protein CASSPGQGRNQETQYF.